The present TCR beta chain was sequenced within a study of shared clonotypes between healthy human individuals. Only in-frame clones appear in the TCRdb table, and some are missing; sequencing was by immunoSEQ multiplex PCR. The repertoire holds more than 2 million clones, about 95% seen once, with roughly 0.13% in the top ten. V lost 5 bases to trimming and J lost 0 bases; unmatched junction nucleotides: 14. Germline V CDR1 and CDR2: SGHVT, SQSDAQ. The CDR3 sequence is 19 residues long. This TCR was sampled from a man between 18 and 35 years old in good health. The sequenced material came from naive CD4+ T cells sorted from blood. Sample subset: CD45RA+ positively selected. The rearrangement joins TRBV7-4 to TRBJ2-5, with 11 bases lining up with TRBD2. The CDR3 sequence: CASSVTSGGNKRDQETQYF. CDR3 in DNA: TGTGCCAGCAGCGTAACTAGCGGGGGTAACAAACGGGACCAAGAGACCCAGTACTTC. The variable domain in full, with the rest retrieved from reference TRBV7-4 and TRBJ2-5, is GAGVSQSPRYKVAKRGRDVALRCDSISGHVTLYWYRQTLGQGSEVLTYSQSDAQRDKSGRPSGRFSAERPERSVSTLKIQRTEQGDSAVYLCASSVTSGGNKRDQETQYFGPGTRLLVL.